These 14 T cell receptor beta chains came from one sample sequenced in a study of blood T cells in healthy people across ages. Combining a sample-barcoded 5' primer with a J-beta primer mix, a second PCR ran for roughly 7 to 11 cycles. MiXCR, run by TCRdb on the 5' RACE reads, gives a single entry per CDR3 protein. The table records approximately 820,000 distinct CDR3 sequences, 44% of them present only once. Sequenced: blood. The receptors come from a man in his fifties or sixties in good health.

The J gene is TRBJ2-1, the V gene TRBV5-1; TRBD2 matches 9 bases. The CDR3 runs to 15 residues. Germline V lookup: CDR1 SGHRS, CDR2 YFSETQ. V shed 3 bases, J shed 10 bases, and the junction held 11 bases outside the gene matches. In DNA form, the CDR3 reads TGCGCCAGCAGCTCCAGCGGCGGGGGGGCAAGAGAGCAGTTCTTC. Translation: CASSSSGGGAREQFF.

Worth noting for this clonotype: A read error may account for a junction end that differs from germline. The chain combines TRBV6-5 with TRBJ1-2; D perhaps matches TRBD1 (6 bases). The germline V gene has CDR1 MNHEY and CDR2 SVGAGI. This CDR3 region has 13 residues. The chain's CDR3 is CASREAGANGHTF. The CDR3 nucleotides are TGTGCCAGCAGGGAGGCAGGGGCTAATGGCCACACCTTC.

The chain has TRBV5-1 and TRBJ2-5; tentatively, D is TRBD1 or TRBD2 (5 bases each). Trimming took off 4 bases at V and 5 bases at J, with 15 bases between the two ends. The CDR3 is made up of 14 amino acids. Germline V gene lookup returns CDR1 SGHRS and CDR2 YFSETQ. In DNA, the CDR3 is TGCGCCAGCAGCCATGGGACGGATAGGGAGACCCAGTACTTC. Translated: CASSHGTDRETQYF.

This clonotype was observed a few times. This chain uses TRBV20-1 with TRBJ2-4; 10 bases align to TRBD1. The CDR3 runs to 15 residues. CDR1 is DFQATT, CDR2 SNEGSKA, per germline (reference sequence). V trimming: 5 bases; J trimming: 9 bases; junction bases outside the gene matches: 13. CDR3 sequence (DNA): TGCAGTGCTTTAATTTGGGACAGGGGCTCGGGCATTCAGTACTTC. Amino acid sequence: CSALIWDRGSGIQYF.

This clonotype was recorded a few times. The gene calls are TRBV9 and TRBJ2-5; no definite D call. The germline V gene has CDR1 SGDLS and CDR2 YYNGEE. This CDR3 is 15 amino acids long. The V and J ends lost 0 bases and 1 base respectively, with 10 bases between them. The CDR3 DNA follows: TGTGCCAGCAGCGTAGAAGCCCTCCTCCAAGAGACCCAGTACTTC. Translated, it gives CASSVEALLQETQYF.

This clonotype was detected a few times. This chain joins TRBV27 and TRBJ1-1; D possibly corresponds to TRBD1 (5 bases). The CDR3 is 15 amino acids. The ends were cut back, 3 bases at V and 1 base at J, with 12 bases in the middle. Germline loops: CDR1 MNHEY, CDR2 SMNVEV (reference sequence). Here the CDR3 reads CASSLRGEGNTEAFF. The CDR3 coding sequence is TGTGCCAGCAGTTTGAGAGGGGAGGGGAACACTGAAGCTTTCTTT.

As to this clonotype: At one end the junction does not follow the germline gene, possibly because of a read error. This rearrangement joins TRBV7-2 to TRBJ2-7, with D possibly matching TRBD1 (6 bases). The V gene's germline CDR1 is SGHTA and CDR2 FQGNSA. This CDR3 region has 14 residues. CDR3 sequence: CVSSEDRLHYEQYF. The CDR3 DNA reads as TGTGTCAGCAGCGAGGACAGACTCCACTACGAGCAGTACTTC.

V gene TRBV4-3 combines with J gene TRBJ2-7, with 11 positions matching TRBD1. Germline assignment: CDR1 LGHNA and CDR2 YSLEER. This CDR3 has 16 residues. Unmatched junction bases numbered 7, after V lost 0 bases and J lost 6 bases. Here the CDR3 reads CASSQDPRGTGGEQYF. In DNA form, the CDR3 reads TGCGCCAGCAGCCAAGATCCCAGGGGGACAGGGGGCGAGCAGTACTTC.

This rearrangement joins TRBV7-9 to TRBJ1-3; D is unresolved. The CDR3 is 14 residues long. The V gene's germline CDR1 is SEHNR and CDR2 FQNEAQ (reference sequence). Trimming left V 3 bases short and J 2 bases short, with 8 bases between. The CDR3 is CASSFRAPGNTIYF. The CDR3 bases are TGTGCCAGCAGCTTTCGGGCCCCTGGAAACACCATATATTTT.

This rearrangement joins TRBV9 to TRBJ1-1; D remains ambiguous. Germline lookup yields CDR1 SGDLS and CDR2 YYNGEE. V was shortened by 5 bases and J by 0 bases, with 23 bases between the two germline ends. The CDR3 loop spans 18 amino acids. CDR3 in amino acids: CASSRPREGSFMNTEAFF. In DNA form, the CDR3 reads TGTGCCAGCAGTAGACCCAGAGAGGGCAGCTTCATGAACACTGAAGCTTTCTTT.

The chain is built from TRBV5-1 and TRBJ1-2, with D possibly matching TRBD1 (5 bases). Per germline, CDR1 SGHRS and CDR2 YFSETQ. Deletions cut 7 bases from V and 8 bases from J, with 21 bases between. The CDR3 is made up of 14 amino acids. CDR3 DNA: TGCGCCAGCCGCCGTGAGGGGTGGGGTGGCGGCTACACCTTC. It yields the protein CASRREGWGGGYTF. Based on the CDR3 plus reference TRBV5-1 and TRBJ1-2, the full variable domain is KAGVTQTPRYLIKTRGQQVTLSCSPISGHRSVSWYQQTPGQGLQFLFEYFSETQRNKGNFPGRFSGRQFSNSRSEMNVSTLELGDSALYLCASRREGWGGGYTFGSGTRLTVV.

The rearrangement joins TRBV9 to TRBJ1-5, with a tentative D call TRBD1 (6 bases). This CDR3 spans 15 amino acids. Germline V gene data show CDR1 as SGDLS and CDR2 as YYNGEE. V lost 0 bases and J 0 bases, leaving 7 bases between the germline ends. The CDR3 region has the DNA TGTGCCAGCAGCGTAGGGGGGGCTAGCAATCAGCCCCAGCATTTT. Its translation: CASSVGGASNQPQHF.

There are a few counts of this clonotype. The CDR3 is CSARQVINEQYF. In DNA form, the CDR3 reads TGCAGTGCTAGACAGGTTATAAACGAGCAGTACTTC. The gene calls are TRBV20-1 and TRBJ2-7; no clear D gene. Germline CDR1 reads DFQATT; CDR2 reads SNEGSKA (reference sequence). The CDR3 has 12 amino acids. The ends were cut back, 2 bases at V and 5 bases at J, with 10 bases in the middle.

This clonotype was seen only a few times. The chain recombines TRBV7-2 with TRBJ2-7, with 8 bases lining up with TRBD1. Germline V CDR1 and CDR2: SGHTA, FQGNSA. This CDR3 has 15 residues. V trimming: 0 bases; J trimming: 3 bases; junction bases outside the gene matches: 4. CDR3 in amino acids: CASSLAGQANYEQYF. The CDR3 DNA reads as TGTGCCAGCAGCTTAGCGGGACAGGCAAACTACGAGCAGTACTTC.